Described below is a single T cell receptor beta chain sequence and its context. Its antigen is as yet unknown. The data originate from a study of cytomegalovirus exposure and HLA in healthy donors. The study's findings and limits: It was 150 to 200 TCR beta chains that were listed as cytomegalovirus-associated.

This table comes from immunoSEQ multiplex PCR, and its TCRdb copy is limited to in-frame clones, with some not included. The sample yields 110,000 or so clones, roughly 86% seen once. This CDR3 has 14 residues. With 5 bases removed from V and 0 bases from J, the gap between germline ends came to 13 bases. Germline CDR1 reads GTSNPN; CDR2 reads SVGIG (reference sequence). The TCR comes from a woman aged 18 to 35 in good health and CMV-seronegative. What was sequenced was PBMCs. V and J are TRBV30 and TRBJ1-1; possible D gene TRBD1, 5 bases. The CDR3 here is CAWDVLRVNTEAFF. The CDR3 region has the DNA TGTGCCTGGGATGTACTCAGGGTGAACACTGAAGCTTTCTTT.